One and the same sample provided the 14 T cell receptor beta chains below, sequenced in a study of CD8 T cells in Susac syndrome. Reverse transcription of roughly 0.5 to 1 ug RNA was performed with random hexamers. Using its own MiXCR run on the immunoSEQ multiplex PCR reads, TCRdb lists one record per CDR3 protein. The sample contains approximately 120,000 distinct CDR3 sequences, about 95% of which appear only once. The sequenced sample was CD8+ T cells from PBMCs. The receptors here all came from a human donor with Susac syndrome.

This sequence joins TRBV2 and TRBJ2-7; TRBD2 aligns across 8 bases. CDR3 length equals 14 residues. Germline CDR1 SNHLY, CDR2 FYNNEI. The V segment lost 3 bases and the J segment 3 bases; nucleotides outside the gene matches: 4. The CDR3 nucleotides read TGTGCCAGCAGTGACTGGCGGGAGGACTACGAGCAGTACTTC. Translating gives CASSDWREDYEQYF. The variable domain in full, completed from reference TRBV2 and TRBJ2-7, reads EPEVTQTPSHQVTQMGQEVILRCVPISNHLYFYWYRQILGQKVEFLVSFYNNEISEKSEIFDDQFSVERPDGSNFTLKIRSTKLEDSAMYFCASSDWREDYEQYFGPGTRLTVT.

This chain links TRBV10-1 with TRBJ2-2, with a possible D match to TRBD1 (6 bases). This CDR3 is built from 14 residues. The V gene lost 0 bases and the J gene lost 4 bases, with 6 bases spanning the gap. CDR1 WNHNN and CDR2 SYGVQD come from the germline V gene (reference sequence). CDR3 sequence reads: CASSESGGTGELFF. In DNA form, the CDR3 reads TGCGCCAGCAGTGAGTCAGGGGGCACCGGGGAGCTGTTTTTT.

This clonotype has a handful of counts. The gene calls are TRBV7-9 and TRBJ1-1; D might be TRBD1 (5 bases). Trimming removed 5 bases from V and 7 bases from J, with 11 bases in between. CDR1 SEHNR and CDR2 FQNEAQ come from the germline V gene (reference sequence). The CDR3 is 12 amino acids. The DNA for the CDR3 is TGTGCCAGCAGCCTGGGAGACAGTGAAGCTTTCTTT. It translates to CASSLGDSEAFF.

V is TRBV19 and J is TRBJ1-1; the D is unclear. V shed 10 bases and J shed 5 bases, with 11 bases lying between them. The CDR3 spans 11 residues. Germline V CDR1 and CDR2: LNHDA, SQIVND (reference sequence). CDR3 nucleotide sequence: TGTGCCACCGAGGTAGGGACTGAAGCTTTCTTT. Its protein is CATEVGTEAFF.

V is TRBV25-1 and J is TRBJ1-5, with D uncertain. The CDR3 spans 15 residues. From germline, CDR1 is MGHDK and CDR2 SYGVNS. Trimming removed 6 bases from V and 7 bases from J, with 19 bases in between. CDR3 sequence (DNA): TGTGCCAGCAGCGCCGATCCGCCGCCGGCCCAGCCCCAGCATTTT. This translates into CASSADPPPAQPQHF.

The chain combines TRBV7-9 with TRBJ2-1, with D possibly called TRBD1 or TRBD2 (5 bases each). This CDR3 has 16 amino acids. Per germline, CDR1 SEHNR and CDR2 FQNEAQ (reference sequence). Trimming took off 4 bases at V and 4 bases at J, with 17 bases between the two ends. As DNA, the CDR3 is TGTGCCAGCAGCTCGGGGCCCAATAATTTATACAATGAGCAGTTCTTC. As protein: CASSSGPNNLYNEQFF.

CDR3 DNA sequence: TGTGCCAGCAGCCAAACGGAGACAGGGTCGGGCGAGCAGTACTTC. Translation: CASSQTETGSGEQYF. The V and J genes are TRBV11-2 and TRBJ2-7; 7 positions agree with TRBD1. The ends lost 5 bases at V and 6 bases at J; junction bases unmatched: 13. Germline loops: CDR1 SGHAT, CDR2 FQNNGV. The CDR3 length is 15 residues.

This chain uses TRBV12-3 or TRBV12-4 with TRBJ1-1; D possibly corresponds to TRBD1 (5 bases). V dropped 3 bases and J dropped 4 bases, with 9 bases sitting between them. The CDR3 sequence is 13 residues long. This CDR3 is CASSFDGGTEAFF. The CDR3 coding sequence is TGTGCCAGCAGTTTCGACGGGGGCACTGAAGCTTTCTTT.

This clonotype has a single count. DNA of the CDR3: TGTGCCAGCAGTTACTCGCCTCTCCCGGAGACCCAGTACTTC. Translated, it gives CASSYSPLPETQYF. The J gene is TRBJ2-5, the V gene TRBV6-5; no clear D gene. This CDR3 region has 14 residues. Germline V CDR1 and CDR2: MNHEY, SVGAGI. V shed 0 bases and J shed 5 bases, with 10 bases lying between them.

The J gene is TRBJ2-5, the V gene TRBV3-1, with D possibly called TRBD1 or TRBD2 (5 bases each). CDR3 length: 14 amino acids. The V and J ends lost 2 bases and 5 bases respectively, with 12 bases between them. Germline V gives CDR1 LGHDT, CDR2 YNNKEL (reference sequence). CDR3 region: CASSQQGPRETQYF. In DNA form, the CDR3 reads TGTGCCAGCAGCCAACAGGGACCCCGTGAGACCCAGTACTTC.

The V gene is TRBV5-4, the J gene TRBJ1-1; 7 bases align to TRBD1. CDR1 and CDR2 from the germline V gene are SGHNT and YYREEE (reference sequence). The junction had 7 bases not matched to a gene; V was cut back by 5 bases and J by 3 bases. The CDR3 spans 14 residues. The CDR3: CASRITGEDTEAFF. DNA for the CDR3: TGTGCCAGCAGGATCACAGGGGAAGACACTGAAGCTTTCTTT.

The chain is built from TRBV5-6 and TRBJ2-7, with D perhaps matching TRBD1 (5 bases). The CDR3 consists of 13 residues. Trimming left V 3 bases short and J 0 bases short, with 7 bases between. Germline V gene lookup returns CDR1 SGHDT and CDR2 YYEEEE. CDR3 coding DNA: TGTGCCAGCAGCTGGCAGGGCTCCTACGAGCAGTACTTC. Translation: CASSWQGSYEQYF.

The V call is TRBV6-2 or TRBV6-3, the J call TRBJ2-7; D is unclear. V dropped 0 bases and J dropped 5 bases, with 8 bases sitting between them. In germline, CDR1 is MNHEY, CDR2 SVGEGT. This CDR3 contains 13 residues. The CDR3 DNA reads as TGTGCCAGCAGTTACTCGAAGGGCCACGAGCAGTACTTC. Translating it yields CASSYSKGHEQYF.

This clonotype has only a few counts. The chain is built from TRBV12-3 or TRBV12-4 and TRBJ2-3, with D perhaps TRBD2 (6 bases). V was shortened by 3 bases and J by 5 bases, with 6 bases between the two germline ends. CDR3 length: 12 amino acids. CDR3 DNA sequence: TGTGCCAGCAGTTTGGGAGGAGATACGCAGTATTTT. Amino acid sequence: CASSLGGDTQYF.